Listed below are T cell receptor beta chains from one sample, sequenced in a study of blood T cell repertoires in COVID-19. Only in-frame clones appear in the TCRdb table, and some are missing; sequencing was by immunoSEQ multiplex PCR. The sample has under 450,000 clones; about nine tenths are singletons. Source material: peripheral blood. These receptors all stem from a woman in her forties or fifties with COVID-19, enrolled during active disease. Each CDR3 is given with its conserved first and last residue. D genes are given only for firm matches. Rows may omit the clone size; those that give it use once, few, many or a size class.

j_call | v_call | d_call | clone_size | cdr3_nt | cdr3_aa
TRBJ2-7 | TRBV9 | - | - | TGTGCCAGCAGCGTCTCAAGCTACTCCTACGAGCAGTACTTC | CASSVSSYSYEQYF
TRBJ1-2 | TRBV24-1 | TRBD1 | once | TGTGCCACCAGTACCGCCGGGACAGGGAGCGGCTACACCTTC | CATSTAGTGSGYTF
TRBJ1-1 | TRBV19 | - | - | TGTGCCACTCATCTTGACACTAGCCCGAACACTGAAGCTTTCTTT | CATHLDTSPNTEAFF
TRBJ1-1 | TRBV5-1 | - | - | TGCGCCAGCAGCTTCACTATGGGGAACACTGAAGCTTTCTTT | CASSFTMGNTEAFF
TRBJ2-4 | TRBV19 | - | - | TGTGCCAGTAGTATTTGGGGCGCGAAAAACATTCAGTACTTC | CASSIWGAKNIQYF
TRBJ2-5 | TRBV24-1 | - | - | TGTGCCACCAGTGATGGGTTTTCGGGGACCCAGTACTTC | CATSDGFSGTQYF
TRBJ1-1 | TRBV30 | - | once | TGTGCCTGGAGTGTTTCGTTGAACACTGAAGCTTTCTTT | CAWSVSLNTEAFF
TRBJ1-1 | TRBV20-1 | - | - | TGCAGTGCTAGTTTGGGAGGGGCCGACACTGAAGCTTTCTTT | CSASLGGADTEAFF
TRBJ2-7 | TRBV5-1 | - | - | TGCGCCAGCAGCTTGGTAGGGGGGGACTACGAGCAGTACTTC | CASSLVGGDYEQYF
TRBJ1-1 | TRBV6-1 | - | - | TGTGCCAGCAGTGAATTCATGGCTCTGAACACTGAAGCTTTCTTT | CASSEFMALNTEAFF
TRBJ2-3 | TRBV10-1 | - | - | TGCGCCAGCATACCAAACAGGGTAAGAGAGGATACGCAGTATTTT | CASIPNRVREDTQYF
TRBJ1-1 | TRBV11-3 | - | - | TGTGCCAGCAGCTTTGAACCCTCGACAGAAGCTTTCTTT | CASSFEPSTEAFF
TRBJ1-1 | TRBV10-2 | - | - | TGCGCCAGCAAGGCGGTGAACACTGAAGCTTTCTTT | CASKAVNTEAFF
TRBJ1-4 | TRBV15 | TRBD1 | - | TGTGCCACCAGCAGGGGACAGGGAGAAAATGAAAAACTGTTTTTT | CATSRGQGENEKLFF
TRBJ2-7 | TRBV6-2/TRBV6-3 | TRBD1 | once | TGTGCCAGCAGCGGGACAGTATACGAGCAGTACTTC | CASSGTVYEQYF
TRBJ1-2 | TRBV19 | TRBD1 | - | TGTGCCAGTACCACGCCGGACAGGGTCTTTGACGTAGGCTATGGCTACACCTTC | CASTTPDRVFDVGYGYTF
TRBJ1-1 | TRBV9 | - | - | TGTGCCAGCACTCCCCCAGGGGAGGGTAGCACTGAAGCTTTCTTT | CASTPPGEGSTEAFF
TRBJ2-3 | TRBV19 | TRBD1 | - | TGTGCCAGTACCCTTAAGGGACAGCGCACAGATACGCAGTATTTT | CASTLKGQRTDTQYF
TRBJ1-1 | TRBV9 | - | - | TGTGCCAGCAGCCCTAGCGACAGTATGAACACTGAAGCTTTCTTT | CASSPSDSMNTEAFF
TRBJ1-1 | TRBV28 | - | - | TGTGCCAGCAGTACACCGGGTGGCGGCACTGAAGCTTTCTTT | CASSTPGGGTEAFF
TRBJ2-3 | TRBV7-2 | - | - | TGTGCCAGCAGCTTAGCTAGCGGCACCACAGATACGCAGTATTTT | CASSLASGTTDTQYF
TRBJ1-4 | TRBV30 | - | - | TGTGCCTGGAATGCCGGAGGAGAAAAACTGTTTTTT | CAWNAGGEKLFF
TRBJ2-1 | TRBV5-1 | TRBD2 | - | TGCGCCAGCAGGGGACTAGCGGGGGCCATAGTCGATGAGCAGTTCTTC | CASRGLAGAIVDEQFF
TRBJ1-4 | TRBV27 | - | - | TGTGCCAGCTCCAAAGGAGGAACTAATGTAAAACTGTTTTTT | CASSKGGTNVKLFF
TRBJ2-7 | TRBV9 | TRBD1 | - | TGTGCCAGCAGCGTAGGCGAGGGGGCATACGAGCAGTACTTC | CASSVGEGAYEQYF
TRBJ1-2 | TRBV4-1 | - | - | TGCGCCAGCAGCCCCACTCGGGCACTCGTGCCGGGGGACTATGGCTACACCTTC | CASSPTRALVPGDYGYTF
TRBJ1-2 | TRBV6-5 | - | - | TGTGCCATCACGAGAGGGGGAACGAATGGCTACACCTTC | CAITRGGTNGYTF